This T cell receptor beta chain was obtained from a study of beta chain features in type 1 diabetes. At the level of the study: Cells sorted and examined across all samples totaled approximately 100 million.

General study results and limits: The similarity of naive, central memory and Treg TCRB repertoires appeared greater among patients than among healthy donors. All four CD4+ subsets from Type 1 diabetes patients carried moderately but significantly shorter TCRB CDR3s. Type 1 diabetes patients had VDJ junctions that carried fewer insertions and more deletions.

Points on this clone: No antigen is known for it.

Expressed TCRB transcripts were sequenced because the entire RNA isolate underwent reverse transcription. Some clones are missing from TCRdb's copy, which holds only in-frame ones; the method was immunoSEQ multiplex PCR. Of about 900,000 clones detected, roughly a sixth appear once; the ten largest clones hold 0.023%. This CDR3 has 15 residues. Trimming at V came to 3 bases and at J to 2 bases, leaving 4 bases not matched to a gene. Germline CDR1 MGHDK, CDR2 SYGVNS. This sequence joins TRBV25-1 and TRBJ2-1; 7 nucleotides line up with TRBD2. This receptor was obtained from a woman between 18 and 30 years old in good health. The sample consisted of naive CD4+ T cells from blood. The CDR3 is CASSEREPPYNEQFF. CDR3 sequence (DNA): TGTGCCAGCAGTGAGCGGGAGCCCCCCTACAATGAGCAGTTCTTC.